Below, 19 T cell receptor beta chains from the same sample are listed, as sequenced in a study of chemoradiotherapy in HPV16-positive cancers (dated by TCRdb to the early 2020s). Library preparation used the immunoSEQ multiplex PCR assay. The table comes from immuneACCESS by way of TCRdb, which keeps in-frame sequences with V and J called. Part of the clones is missing from these tables; in studies checked, under half for an unresolved V gene and the rest for unknown reasons. This sample holds about 2,100 clones; 86% were observed only once. The ten largest clones capture 22% of the sample. The sequencing here drew on tumor tissue, taken from a patient who underwent chemoradiotherapy. The receptors derive from a human donor with HPV-associated anogenital cancer.

The chain couples TRBV5-1 to TRBJ2-5; D gene unclear. Deletions cut 0 bases from V and 5 bases from J, with 5 bases between. Germline V gene data show CDR1 as SGHRS and CDR2 as YFSETQ. The CDR3 is made up of 12 amino acids. This CDR3 reads CASSLGRETQYF. In DNA form, the CDR3 reads TGCGCCAGCAGCTTGGGTCGGGAGACCCAGTACTTC.

The genes are TRBV7-3 and TRBJ2-3; perhaps TRBD2 as D (5 bases). CDR1 and CDR2 (germline): SGHTA, FQGTGA. Between the trimmed V and J ends, which lost 5 bases and 0 bases, there was a span of 15 bases. The CDR3 consists of 16 residues. The DNA for the CDR3 is TGTGCCAGCAGCCCTTTTCCAGCGGTTAGCACAGATACGCAGTATTTT. Amino acids: CASSPFPAVSTDTQYF.

The chain employs TRBV28 and TRBJ1-3; D is perhaps TRBD1 (6 bases). This CDR3 comprises 18 residues. V lost 5 bases and J 0 bases, leaving 20 bases between the germline ends. Germline V gene lookup returns CDR1 MDHEN and CDR2 SYDVKM. The CDR3 region is CASSEQGLGGFSGNTIYF. CDR3 DNA sequence: TGTGCCAGCAGTGAACAGGGTTTGGGGGGATTCTCTGGAAACACCATATATTTT.

The V call is TRBV19, the J call TRBJ1-6; D is perhaps TRBD1 (5 bases). The CDR3 loop spans 14 amino acids. Germline CDR1 LNHDA, CDR2 SQIVND (reference sequence). The V and J ends lost 3 bases and 10 bases respectively, with 13 bases between them. The CDR3 is CASSITPGRSPLHF. For the CDR3, the DNA is TGTGCCAGTAGTATTACGCCAGGGCGCTCACCCCTCCACTTT.

V usage is TRBV5-1 and J usage is TRBJ2-7; tentatively, D is TRBD2 (6 bases). V lost 2 bases and J lost 6, with 18 bases in between. The CDR3 length is 15 residues. CDR1 is SGHRS, CDR2 YFSETQ, per germline. CDR3 sequence (DNA): TGCGCCAGCAGCTTATACTGGCGGGGCCCTGGCGAGCAGTACTTC. Amino acids: CASSLYWRGPGEQYF.

The chain carries TRBV18 and TRBJ1-5; D remains ambiguous. Germline values: CDR1 KGHSH, CDR2 LQKENI. V lost 1 base, J lost 2 bases, and 12 bases lay in between. CDR3 length: 16 residues. CDR3 amino acids: CASSPLGGPGNQPQHF. The CDR3 DNA sequence: TGTGCCAGCTCACCACTCGGCGGGCCGGGCAATCAGCCCCAGCATTTT.

The V gene is TRBV10-2, the J gene TRBJ2-7; D uncertain. The CDR3 runs 16 residues. V shed 0 bases and J shed 2 bases, with 14 bases lying between them. Germline V gene lookup returns CDR1 WSHSY and CDR2 SAAADI. For the CDR3, the DNA is TGCGCCAGCAGTGAGTCGAGATCTGCCAACGCCTACGAGCAGTACTTC. This sequence encodes CASSESRSANAYEQYF.

This chain uses TRBV7-2 with TRBJ2-5, with 9 bases aligning to TRBD2. The J segment lost 5 bases and the V segment lost 3 bases, leaving 7 bases of the junction unmatched. Looked up from germline, CDR1 is SGHTA and CDR2 is FQGNSA. The length of the CDR3 is 15 residues. CDR3 coding DNA: TGTGCCAGCAGCTTTATAGCGGGAGTGGGGGAGACCCAGTACTTC. Protein: CASSFIAGVGETQYF.

V and J are TRBV11-3 and TRBJ2-3; unclear D gene. This CDR3 comprises 12 residues. Trimming removed 5 bases from V and 7 bases from J, with 10 bases in between. The germline gives CDR1 SGHNT, CDR2 YENEEA. The CDR3, as DNA: TGTGCCAGCAGCGACTGGGCGAATACGCAGTATTTT. Residues: CASSDWANTQYF.

The V gene is TRBV6-5, the J gene TRBJ2-3, with unresolved D. This CDR3 is 13 amino acids long. V lost 2 bases to trimming and J lost 6 bases, with 9 bases between them. Germline CDR1 and CDR2: MNHEY and SVGAGI. The CDR3 bases are TGTGCCAGCAGTTACGTTGCCGGGGATACGCAGTATTTT. Protein product: CASSYVAGDTQYF.

The chain employs TRBV29-1 and TRBJ2-3, with 10 bases matching TRBD2. The CDR3 consists of 15 residues. Trimming at V came to 8 bases and at J to 6 bases, leaving 14 bases not matched to a gene. CDR1 and CDR2 (germline): SQVTM, ANQGSEA. The CDR3: CSLRGAGGPSDTQYF. CDR3 DNA: TGCAGCCTGAGGGGAGCGGGGGGGCCTTCCGATACGCAGTATTTT.

CDR3 residues: CAWSPSHRASTEAFF. CDR3 nucleotide sequence: TGTGCCTGGAGTCCAAGTCACAGGGCCTCCACTGAAGCTTTCTTT. The V call is TRBV30, the J call TRBJ1-1; D is perhaps TRBD1 (6 bases). V gave up 2 bases and J gave up 4 bases, with 17 bases separating them. The CDR3 length is 15 residues. Germline V lookup: CDR1 GTSNPN, CDR2 SVGIG (reference sequence).

This chain links TRBV27 with TRBJ1-1; a weak D match, TRBD1 (5 bases). The CDR3 spans 16 residues. The V gene lost 2 bases and the J gene lost 1 base, with 14 bases spanning the gap. Germline V CDR1 and CDR2: MNHEY, SMNVEV (reference sequence). The CDR3 sequence: CASSLNRRGSNTEAFF. CDR3 in DNA: TGTGCCAGCAGTTTAAACAGGCGGGGGTCGAACACTGAAGCTTTCTTT.

This rearrangement joins TRBV10-3 to TRBJ2-7, with TRBD2 identical over 7 bases. The CDR3 runs 15 residues. The germline V gene has CDR1 ENHRY and CDR2 SYGVKD. The ends lost 6 bases at V and 2 bases at J; junction bases unmatched: 10. CDR3 region: CAIRPREVNPYEQYF. The CDR3, as DNA: TGTGCCATCAGACCACGGGAGGTCAATCCCTACGAGCAGTACTTC.

The chain employs TRBV11-2 and TRBJ2-5; possibly TRBD2 for D (5 bases). Germline V lookup: CDR1 SGHAT, CDR2 FQNNGV. CDR3 length: 13 residues. V lost 5 bases and J 3 bases, leaving 10 bases between the germline ends. The CDR3 nucleotides read TGTGCCAGCAGCCCAGGACTGAAAGAGACCCAGTACTTC. Encoded protein: CASSPGLKETQYF.

The chain employs TRBV28 and TRBJ1-4; perhaps TRBD1 as D (5 bases). CDR3 length: 15 residues. V gave up 5 bases and J gave up 6 bases, with 16 bases separating them. Per germline, CDR1 MDHEN and CDR2 SYDVKM. The CDR3: CASSPRDPGHEKLFF. The CDR3 nucleotides are TGTGCCAGCAGTCCCCGGGACCCCGGACATGAAAAACTGTTTTTT.

This chain links TRBV5-6 with TRBJ2-3; 8 bases are shared with TRBD2. J lost 2 bases, V lost 2 bases, and 4 bases had no gene match. Germline V gene sequence: CDR1 SGHDT, CDR2 YYEEEE. This CDR3 contains 15 residues. The CDR3 loop reads CASSFELADTDTQYF. The CDR3 DNA follows: TGTGCCAGCAGCTTTGAACTAGCGGACACAGATACGCAGTATTTT.

This chain joins TRBV4-2 and TRBJ1-3; unclear D gene. CDR3 length equals 15 residues. Germline-derived CDR1 and CDR2 are LGHNA and YNFKEQ. V lost 0 bases and J 2 bases, leaving 8 bases between the germline ends. CDR3 loop: CASSQEELTGNTIYF. The CDR3 region has the DNA TGTGCCAGCAGCCAAGAAGAACTGACTGGAAACACCATATATTTT.

The chain combines TRBV4-1 with TRBJ2-7, with D tentatively TRBD1 (7 bases). V shed 4 bases and J shed 5 bases, with 15 bases lying between them. Germline V gives CDR1 MGHRA, CDR2 YSYEKL. The CDR3 has 14 residues. The CDR3 coding sequence is TGCGCCAGCAGCCGCTCGGAGGGGGCAAACGAGCAGTACTTC. It encodes CASSRSEGANEQYF.